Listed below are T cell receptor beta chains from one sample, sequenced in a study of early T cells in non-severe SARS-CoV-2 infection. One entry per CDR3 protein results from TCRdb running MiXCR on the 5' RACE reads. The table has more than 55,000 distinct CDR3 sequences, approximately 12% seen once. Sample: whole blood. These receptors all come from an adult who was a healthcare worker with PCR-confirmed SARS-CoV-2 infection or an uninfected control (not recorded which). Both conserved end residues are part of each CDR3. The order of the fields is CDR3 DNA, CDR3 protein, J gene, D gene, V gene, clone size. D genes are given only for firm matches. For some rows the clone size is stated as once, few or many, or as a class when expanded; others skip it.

cdr3_nt: TGTGCCAGCAGTCGCACGACCGTCGAGACCCAGTACTTC
cdr3_aa: CASSRTTVETQYF
j_call: TRBJ2-5
d_call: .
v_call: TRBV14
clone_size: .

cdr3_nt: TGTGCCACCGCCCGGTCGGCAGGGGTTATGAATGAGCAGTTCTTC
cdr3_aa: CATARSAGVMNEQFF
j_call: TRBJ2-1
d_call: .
v_call: TRBV19
clone_size: once

cdr3_nt: TGTGCCAGCAGCCAATCCGCTGAGACCCAGTACTTC
cdr3_aa: CASSQSAETQYF
j_call: TRBJ2-5
d_call: .
v_call: TRBV3-1
clone_size: medium-sized

cdr3_nt: TGCGCCAGCAGCTTGAGGACAAACGAGCAGTACTTC
cdr3_aa: CASSLRTNEQYF
j_call: TRBJ2-7
d_call: .
v_call: TRBV5-1
clone_size: .

cdr3_nt: TGCGCCAGCAGCTTGGGGGGCAAGCCTTACCCCCAAGAGACCCAGTACTTC
cdr3_aa: CASSLGGKPYPQETQYF
j_call: TRBJ2-5
d_call: .
v_call: TRBV5-1
clone_size: .

cdr3_nt: TGTGCCAGCAGCCCGGACAGGGCCTATGGCTACACCTTC
cdr3_aa: CASSPDRAYGYTF
j_call: TRBJ1-2
d_call: TRBD1
v_call: TRBV7-2
clone_size: few

cdr3_nt: TGTGCCAGCAGTCCCGACAGGGGGGGCCTCAATGAGCAGTTCTTC
cdr3_aa: CASSPDRGGLNEQFF
j_call: TRBJ2-1
d_call: TRBD1
v_call: TRBV2
clone_size: many

cdr3_nt: TGTGCCAGCAGCTCTGACCCGGGACAGCAAGAGACCCAGTACTTC
cdr3_aa: CASSSDPGQQETQYF
j_call: TRBJ2-5
d_call: TRBD1
v_call: TRBV7-8
clone_size: many

cdr3_nt: TGTGCCAGCAGCGACAGGGGTCACGAGCAGTACTTC
cdr3_aa: CASSDRGHEQYF
j_call: TRBJ2-7
d_call: TRBD1
v_call: TRBV11-2
clone_size: .

cdr3_nt: TGCAGTGCTAGAGCCAAGACAGGGGGCACTGAAGCTTTCTTT
cdr3_aa: CSARAKTGGTEAFF
j_call: TRBJ1-1
d_call: TRBD1
v_call: TRBV20-1
clone_size: many

cdr3_nt: TGCAGTGATAGACCCAGGGGACGGTACAATGAGCAGTTCTTC
cdr3_aa: CSDRPRGRYNEQFF
j_call: TRBJ2-1
d_call: .
v_call: TRBV20-1
clone_size: .

cdr3_nt: TGTGCCAGCAGAAGTGCAGGGGAGACCCAGTACTTC
cdr3_aa: CASRSAGETQYF
j_call: TRBJ2-5
d_call: .
v_call: TRBV28
clone_size: many

cdr3_nt: TGTGCCAGCAGTTCACCCGGGACAGCTCATAATGAAAAACTGTTTTTT
cdr3_aa: CASSSPGTAHNEKLFF
j_call: TRBJ1-4
d_call: TRBD1
v_call: TRBV28
clone_size: .

cdr3_nt: TGTGCCAGCAGGACTAGCGGCGACAATGAGCAGTTCTTC
cdr3_aa: CASRTSGDNEQFF
j_call: TRBJ2-1
d_call: TRBD2
v_call: TRBV2
clone_size: few

cdr3_nt: TGCGCCAGCAGCCAGTCAAAGGTGGGGGCTAATAATACCCGCTCCTACAATGAGCAGTTCTTC
cdr3_aa: CASSQSKVGANNTRSYNEQFF
j_call: TRBJ2-1
d_call: .
v_call: TRBV4-3
clone_size: many

cdr3_nt: TGCGCCAGCAGCCGGGACAGACCAAACACTGAAGCTTTCTTT
cdr3_aa: CASSRDRPNTEAFF
j_call: TRBJ1-1
d_call: TRBD1
v_call: TRBV5-1
clone_size: .

cdr3_nt: TGTGCCAGCAAGGGAGGGGGAATCACAGATACGCAGTATTTT
cdr3_aa: CASKGGGITDTQYF
j_call: TRBJ2-3
d_call: .
v_call: TRBV6-2/TRBV6-3
clone_size: many

cdr3_nt: TGTGCCAGTAGTACGACTAGCGGACTCACGGGAGGCACAGATACGCAGTATTTT
cdr3_aa: CASSTTSGLTGGTDTQYF
j_call: TRBJ2-3
d_call: TRBD2
v_call: TRBV19
clone_size: many

cdr3_nt: TGCGCCAGCAGCGACAACTGGGGAGATCGGGCGCAGTACTTC
cdr3_aa: CASSDNWGDRAQYF
j_call: TRBJ2-7
d_call: .
v_call: TRBV4-1
clone_size: few

cdr3_nt: TGTGCCAGCAGCTTGGGACTTACTCACTCTGGGGCCAACGTCCTGACTTTC
cdr3_aa: CASSLGLTHSGANVLTF
j_call: TRBJ2-6
d_call: .
v_call: TRBV5-4
clone_size: many

cdr3_nt: TGTGCTAGTGGTCTCGGACTAGCGATCAATGAGCAGTTCTTC
cdr3_aa: CASGLGLAINEQFF
j_call: TRBJ2-1
d_call: TRBD2
v_call: TRBV12-5
clone_size: .

cdr3_nt: TGTGCCAGCAGCGATGCTAGCGGCACCTACGAGCAGTACTTC
cdr3_aa: CASSDASGTYEQYF
j_call: TRBJ2-7
d_call: TRBD2
v_call: TRBV28
clone_size: few

cdr3_nt: TGTGCCAACAGCCCCCCCTCCTCGTGGGGAACTGAAGCTTTCTTT
cdr3_aa: CANSPPSSWGTEAFF
j_call: TRBJ1-1
d_call: .
v_call: TRBV6-5
clone_size: .

cdr3_nt: TGTGCCAGCAGCCAAGGGAGGGCGGGAAACGGAAACACCATATATTTT
cdr3_aa: CASSQGRAGNGNTIYF
j_call: TRBJ1-3
d_call: .
v_call: TRBV3-1
clone_size: many

cdr3_nt: TGTGCCACCAGCAGAGATCGTGAGGGGAACACTGAAGCTTTCTTT
cdr3_aa: CATSRDREGNTEAFF
j_call: TRBJ1-1
d_call: .
v_call: TRBV15
clone_size: .